A selection of T cell receptor beta chains follows, all from one sample in a study of PD-L1 blockade in urothelial cancer. Measured with immunoSEQ multiplex PCR; TCRdb has only the in-frame clones, and not every one. In the table there are 40,000 to 60,000 clones, 79% of which are singletons. The input for sequencing was PBMCs, taken around atezolizumab (anti-PD-L1) treatment. All receptors derive from a man in his 70s with urothelial cancer. The CDR3 runs from the conserved cysteine through the conserved F or W. The order of the fields is clone size, D gene, V gene, J gene, CDR3 DNA, CDR3 protein. The D gene is left open where the match is weak. Not all rows give a size; the values are once, few, many and, for expanded clones, a class.

NA	NA	TRBV30	TRBJ2-4	TGTGCCTGGATCCCCAGGCTCAAAAACATTCAGTACTTC	CAWIPRLKNIQYF
NA	NA	TRBV9	TRBJ2-1	TGTGCCAGCAGCGTAGCAGGATACAATGAGCAGTTCTTC	CASSVAGYNEQFF
NA	NA	TRBV7-8	TRBJ1-2	TGTGCCAGCAGCTTACGGATAGGGGGGGTCTATGGCTACACCTTC	CASSLRIGGVYGYTF
NA	NA	TRBV11-2	TRBJ2-1	TGTGCCAGCAGCCTCGCCGGGGATGAGCAGTTCTTC	CASSLAGDEQFF
NA	NA	TRBV5-5	TRBJ1-1	TGTGCCAGCAGCTTGGATACGGGGAGGACTGAAGCTTTCTTT	CASSLDTGRTEAFF
NA	TRBD2	TRBV5-4	TRBJ2-2	TGTGCCAGCAGCTTGGCCCCAGCGGGAAACACCGGGGAGCTGTTTTTT	CASSLAPAGNTGELFF
NA	NA	TRBV11-3	TRBJ1-1	TGTGCCAGCAGCCCAGGGCAAGGGGAGAACACTGAAGCTTTCTTT	CASSPGQGENTEAFF
NA	TRBD2	TRBV15	TRBJ2-7	TGTGCCACCAGCAGAGAGGGACTAGCGGGGAAGTACGAGCAGTACTTC	CATSREGLAGKYEQYF
once	TRBD1	TRBV29-1	TRBJ1-2	TGCAGCGCCGGGGACAGGGCTAACTATGGCTACACCTTC	CSAGDRANYGYTF
few	NA	TRBV28	TRBJ2-2	TGTGCCAGCAGCCCCCGCGGGCTTATGAACACCGGGGAGCTGTTTTTT	CASSPRGLMNTGELFF
few	TRBD1	TRBV5-1	TRBJ2-7	TGCGCCAGCAGCTTCGAGACAGGGGCCTACGAGCAGTACTTC	CASSFETGAYEQYF
NA	NA	TRBV10-3	TRBJ1-4	TGTGCCATCAGTGAGGGCAGGGGAAATGAAAAACTGTTTTTT	CAISEGRGNEKLFF
NA	NA	TRBV7-9	TRBJ2-2	TGTGCCAGCAGCTTAGCGCATACTTGGGGGCCGAACACCGGGGAGCTGTTTTTT	CASSLAHTWGPNTGELFF
NA	NA	TRBV7-8	TRBJ1-4	TGTGCCAGCAGCTTAAGCTTGGGGGGACCTAATGAAAAACTGTTTTTT	CASSLSLGGPNEKLFF
NA	TRBD2	TRBV19	TRBJ2-1	TGTGCCAGTATGGGGGGCGGGAGGGATGAGCAGTTCTTC	CASMGGGRDEQFF
NA	NA	TRBV11-2	TRBJ2-5	TGTGCCAGCAGCTCGACTGACCCCCAGTACTTC	CASSSTDPQYF
NA	NA	TRBV20-1	TRBJ2-1	TGCAGTGCGTCGGGGAAGAATGAGCAGTTCTTC	CSASGKNEQFF
NA	NA	TRBV30	TRBJ2-7	TGTGCCTGGGGTACACAGGGTATCCACGAGCAGTACTTC	CAWGTQGIHEQYF
NA	NA	TRBV7-9	TRBJ1-3	TGTGCCAGCAGCTTAGTCAGGACAGTCTCTGGAAACACCATATATTTT	CASSLVRTVSGNTIYF
NA	NA	TRBV7-2	TRBJ2-5	TGTGCCAGCAGCACCTCAACCCGGGAGACCCAGTACTTC	CASSTSTRETQYF
NA	TRBD2	TRBV18	TRBJ2-7	TGTGCCAGCTCACCCGGGGGGGGTTACGAGCAGTACTTC	CASSPGGGYEQYF
NA	NA	TRBV4-1	TRBJ1-5	TGCGCCAGCAGCCAAGGGGCGGGTCTCGGCAATCAGCCCCAGCATTTT	CASSQGAGLGNQPQHF
NA	TRBD2	TRBV7-3	TRBJ2-7	TGTGCCAGCAGCCGACTAGCCCGGGAGCAGTACTTC	CASSRLAREQYF
NA	NA	TRBV5-5	TRBJ2-5	TGTGCCAGCGGGGGAGGTGGGGGACGGGAGACCCAGTACTTC	CASGGGGGRETQYF
NA	TRBD2	TRBV4-1	TRBJ2-1	TGCGCCAGCAGCAAGAAGGGACTAGCGGAGACCTACAATGAGCAGTTCTTC	CASSKKGLAETYNEQFF
NA	NA	TRBV7-9	TRBJ2-7	TGTGCCAGCAGCTTGGGGACTTATACCTACGAGCAGTACTTC	CASSLGTYTYEQYF
few	TRBD1	TRBV6-5	TRBJ1-5	TGTGCCAGCAGTTTCACAGGGGGGCACAATCAGCCCCAGCATTTT	CASSFTGGHNQPQHF
once	TRBD1	TRBV6-4	TRBJ1-1	TGTGCCAGCAGTGTACAGGGGGGCACTGAAGCTTTCTTT	CASSVQGGTEAFF
NA	TRBD1	TRBV18	TRBJ1-1	TGTGCCAGCTCACCGGGACAGTCTACGAACACTGAAGCTTTCTTT	CASSPGQSTNTEAFF